This is a list of T cell receptor beta chains from one sample in a study of T cell responses to AZD1222 COVID-19 vaccine. TCRdb's table, derived via immunoSEQ multiplex PCR, lists solely in-frame clones and lacks some. Among 150,000 to 200,000 clones, about 90% were seen once, and the ten largest hold approximately 0.98%. The sample was peripheral blood, taken 28 days after the second AZD1222 dose. The source is an adult who received the AZD1222 COVID-19 vaccine. The CDR3 runs from the conserved cysteine through the conserved F or W. The D gene is left open where the match is weak.

D gene: -
J gene: TRBJ1-1
V gene: TRBV9
CDR3 protein: CASSVAPGTEAFF

D gene: TRBD1
J gene: TRBJ2-5
V gene: TRBV7-9
CDR3 protein: CASSGTGAETQYF

D gene: TRBD1
J gene: TRBJ1-3
V gene: TRBV7-2
CDR3 protein: CASSLAQGAGNTIYF

D gene: TRBD2
J gene: TRBJ2-1
V gene: TRBV10-3
CDR3 protein: CAIRSLAGGYNEQFF

D gene: -
J gene: TRBJ1-4
V gene: TRBV2
CDR3 protein: CASRNRVIGEKLFF

D gene: -
J gene: TRBJ2-3
V gene: TRBV11-3
CDR3 protein: CASSFNPDTQYF

D gene: -
J gene: TRBJ1-2
V gene: TRBV18
CDR3 protein: CASSPPSVEGNGYTF

D gene: -
J gene: TRBJ1-1
V gene: TRBV7-6
CDR3 protein: CASSLLNTEAFF

D gene: TRBD2
J gene: TRBJ2-2
V gene: TRBV19
CDR3 protein: CASSMIGGRYAGELFF

D gene: -
J gene: TRBJ1-2
V gene: TRBV6-5
CDR3 protein: CASSLNRDGDGYTF

D gene: TRBD1
J gene: TRBJ1-2
V gene: TRBV5-4
CDR3 protein: CASSRDRENTF

D gene: TRBD2
J gene: TRBJ2-1
V gene: TRBV27
CDR3 protein: CASSLFPPGLQMEQFF

D gene: -
J gene: TRBJ2-2
V gene: TRBV19
CDR3 protein: CASSQVGELFF

D gene: TRBD1
J gene: TRBJ1-1
V gene: TRBV6-2/TRBV6-3
CDR3 protein: CASSYGDRGWTEAFF

D gene: -
J gene: TRBJ1-5
V gene: TRBV28
CDR3 protein: CAHGGGHGQPQHF

D gene: -
J gene: TRBJ1-1
V gene: TRBV10-3
CDR3 protein: CAISVGIRNTEAFF

D gene: -
J gene: TRBJ1-1
V gene: TRBV5-1
CDR3 protein: CASSWRGSAEAFF

D gene: -
J gene: TRBJ2-1
V gene: TRBV9
CDR3 protein: CASSSGTFSYNEQFF

D gene: -
J gene: TRBJ1-2
V gene: TRBV5-6
CDR3 protein: CASSLGVGAARQGYTF

D gene: TRBD1
J gene: TRBJ1-3
V gene: TRBV6-6
CDR3 protein: CASRGQRLSGNTIYF

D gene: -
J gene: TRBJ1-4
V gene: TRBV30
CDR3 protein: CAWAFGGRTEKLFF

D gene: TRBD1
J gene: TRBJ1-5
V gene: TRBV6-5
CDR3 protein: CASSLRGDRAQPQHF

D gene: -
J gene: TRBJ1-4
V gene: TRBV19
CDR3 protein: CASSIWEGMVEKLFF

D gene: TRBD2
J gene: TRBJ2-3
V gene: TRBV9
CDR3 protein: CASSVKSGGSGGPHTDTQYF

D gene: -
J gene: TRBJ1-2
V gene: TRBV5-6
CDR3 protein: CASSLREWFFYGYTF

D gene: -
J gene: TRBJ2-7
V gene: TRBV6-2/TRBV6-3
CDR3 protein: CASSYAPYEQYF

D gene: TRBD2
J gene: TRBJ2-3
V gene: TRBV9
CDR3 protein: CASSVGGRTSGVLNTQYF

D gene: -
J gene: TRBJ1-2
V gene: TRBV6-5
CDR3 protein: CASSYSPGRDYGYTF

D gene: -
J gene: TRBJ2-3
V gene: TRBV11-3
CDR3 protein: CASSSTGSTDTQYF

D gene: -
J gene: TRBJ1-4
V gene: TRBV3-1/TRBV3-2
CDR3 protein: CASSQIHDGNNEKLFF

D gene: -
J gene: TRBJ2-2
V gene: TRBV9
CDR3 protein: CASSLSGGSGPNTGELFF

D gene: -
J gene: TRBJ2-7
V gene: TRBV21-1
CDR3 protein: CASSKKRGGVRDGSCLSYEQYF

D gene: TRBD1
J gene: TRBJ1-1
V gene: TRBV27
CDR3 protein: CASSLSTGGHTEAFF

D gene: -
J gene: TRBJ2-2
V gene: TRBV6-6
CDR3 protein: CASQETNTGELFF

D gene: -
J gene: TRBJ1-3
V gene: TRBV7-3
CDR3 protein: CASSPGTSDTIYF